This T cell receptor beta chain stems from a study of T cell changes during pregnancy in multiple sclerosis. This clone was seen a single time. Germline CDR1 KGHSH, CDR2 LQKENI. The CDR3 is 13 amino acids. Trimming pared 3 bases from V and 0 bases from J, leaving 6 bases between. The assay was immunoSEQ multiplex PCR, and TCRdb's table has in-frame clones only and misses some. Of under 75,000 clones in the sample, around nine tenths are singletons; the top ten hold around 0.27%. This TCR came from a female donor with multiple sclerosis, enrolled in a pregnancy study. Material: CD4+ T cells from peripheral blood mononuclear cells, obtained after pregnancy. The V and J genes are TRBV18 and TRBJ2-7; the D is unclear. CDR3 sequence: CASSPPSSYEQYF. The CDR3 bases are TGTGCCAGCTCACCCCCGAGCTCCTACGAGCAGTACTTC.